This TCR beta chain appears in the sequencing data of a study of blood T cell repertoires in COVID-19. At the level of the study: Sources were T cells, B-cell-depleted T cells, or PBMCs; the material itself was cDNA or gDNA.

Per the germline V gene, CDR1 is LNHDA and CDR2 is SQIVND (reference sequence). V was clipped by 5 bases and J by 7 bases, with 14 bases between them. CDR3 length: 14 residues. Individuals drawn from under 30 US areas were roughly 18 to 95 years old. As handled by the study authors: Amplification of reference gene primers provided the estimated nucleated cell counts. Clones were read by immunoSEQ multiplex PCR, and TCRdb kept only the in-frame ones, dropping some. The V and J calls and clone size were taken over from that table, and D and trimming were inferred from the DNA. The sample shows more than 200,000 clones, around 84% of them seen only once.

The sample consisted of PBMCs or T cells enriched from blood (not recorded which). The V gene is TRBV19, the J gene TRBJ2-2; a possible D gene is TRBD1 (7 bases). The receptor was derived from a woman aged 45-59 years who had recovered from COVID-19. CDR3 sequence: CASSLQGRHGELFF. The CDR3 DNA is TGTGCCAGTAGTCTACAGGGGAGGCACGGGGAGCTGTTTTTT.